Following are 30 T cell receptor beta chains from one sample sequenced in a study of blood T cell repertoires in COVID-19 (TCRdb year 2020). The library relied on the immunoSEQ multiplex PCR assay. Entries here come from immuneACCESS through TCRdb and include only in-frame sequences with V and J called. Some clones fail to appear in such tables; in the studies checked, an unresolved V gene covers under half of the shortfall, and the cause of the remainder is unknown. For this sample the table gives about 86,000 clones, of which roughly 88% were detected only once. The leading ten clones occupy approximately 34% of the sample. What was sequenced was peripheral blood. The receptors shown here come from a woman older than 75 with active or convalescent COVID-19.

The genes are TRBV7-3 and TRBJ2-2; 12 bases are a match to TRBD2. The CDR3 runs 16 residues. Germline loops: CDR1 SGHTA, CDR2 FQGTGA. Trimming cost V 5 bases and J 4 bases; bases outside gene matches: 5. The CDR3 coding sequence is TGTGCCAGCAGCCCATCGACTAGCGGGGGCACCGGGGAGCTGTTTTTT. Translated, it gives CASSPSTSGGTGELFF.

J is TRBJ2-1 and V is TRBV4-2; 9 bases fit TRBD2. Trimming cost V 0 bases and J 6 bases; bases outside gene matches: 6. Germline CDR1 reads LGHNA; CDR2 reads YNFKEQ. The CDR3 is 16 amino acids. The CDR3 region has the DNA TGTGCCAGCAGCCAAGACGCGCGGGAGGGCAGCAATGAGCAGTTCTTC. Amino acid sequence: CASSQDAREGSNEQFF.

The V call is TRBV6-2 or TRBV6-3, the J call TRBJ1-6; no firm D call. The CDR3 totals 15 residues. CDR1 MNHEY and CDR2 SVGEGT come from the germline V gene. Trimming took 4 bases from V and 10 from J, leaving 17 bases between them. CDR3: CASSLNLGDGSPLHF. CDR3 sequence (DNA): TGTGCCAGCAGTTTAAATTTGGGAGATGGATCACCCCTCCACTTT.

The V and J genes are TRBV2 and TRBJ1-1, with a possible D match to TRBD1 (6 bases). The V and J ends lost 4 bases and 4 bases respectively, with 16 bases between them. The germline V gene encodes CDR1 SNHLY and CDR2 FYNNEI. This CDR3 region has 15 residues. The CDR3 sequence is CASSGGGRGGTEAFF. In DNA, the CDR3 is TGTGCCAGCAGTGGGGGGGGCAGGGGAGGCACTGAAGCTTTCTTT.

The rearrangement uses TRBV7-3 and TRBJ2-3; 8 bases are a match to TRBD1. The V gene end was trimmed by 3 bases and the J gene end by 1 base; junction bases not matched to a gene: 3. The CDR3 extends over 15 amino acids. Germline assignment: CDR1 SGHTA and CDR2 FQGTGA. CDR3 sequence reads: CASSLMGQGTDTQYF. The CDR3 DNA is TGTGCCAGCAGCTTGATGGGACAGGGCACAGATACGCAGTATTTT.

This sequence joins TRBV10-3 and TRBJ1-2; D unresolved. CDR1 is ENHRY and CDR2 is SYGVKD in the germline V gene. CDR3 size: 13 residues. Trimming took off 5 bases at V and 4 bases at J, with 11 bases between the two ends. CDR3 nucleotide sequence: TGTGCCATCAGTCCCCTTAGAATCTATGGCTACACCTTC. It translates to CAISPLRIYGYTF.

The CDR3 nucleotides are TGTGCCAGCAGTGCAGAACCGGGACAGAGGACTACCGAGCAGTACTTC. Translated, it gives CASSAEPGQRTTEQYF. J is TRBJ2-7 and V is TRBV6-1; D might be TRBD1 (7 bases). V dropped 4 bases and J dropped 6 bases, with 22 bases sitting between them. The germline gives CDR1 MNHNS, CDR2 SASEGT. The CDR3 is 16 amino acids.

The CDR3 region is CASRWPLTYEQYF. CDR3 in DNA: TGTGCCAGCAGATGGCCCCTCACCTACGAGCAGTACTTC. The chain uses TRBV21-1 and TRBJ2-7; the table names TRBD1, a call not compared with the DNA. TRBV21-1 has pseudogene status. The CDR3 is 13 residues long.

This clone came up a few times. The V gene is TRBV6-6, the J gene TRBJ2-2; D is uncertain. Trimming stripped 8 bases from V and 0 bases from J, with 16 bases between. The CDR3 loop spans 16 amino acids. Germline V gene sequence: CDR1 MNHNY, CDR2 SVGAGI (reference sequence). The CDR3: CASLHGAIANTGELFF. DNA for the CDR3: TGTGCCAGCCTACATGGAGCTATAGCGAACACCGGGGAGCTGTTTTTT.

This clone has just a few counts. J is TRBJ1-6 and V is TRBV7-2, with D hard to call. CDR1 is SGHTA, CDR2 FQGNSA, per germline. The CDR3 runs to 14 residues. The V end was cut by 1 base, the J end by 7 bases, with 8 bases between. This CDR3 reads CASSLVLQNSPLHF. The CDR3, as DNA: TGTGCCAGCAGCTTAGTTCTGCAGAATTCACCCCTCCACTTT.

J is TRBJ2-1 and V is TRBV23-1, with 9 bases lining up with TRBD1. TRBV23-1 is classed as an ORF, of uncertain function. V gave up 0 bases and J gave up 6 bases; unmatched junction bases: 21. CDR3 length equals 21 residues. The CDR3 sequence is CASSQSRNQTGNRGRFNEQFF. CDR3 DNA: TGCGCCAGCAGTCAATCACGGAACCAAACAGGAAACAGGGGGCGGTTCAATGAGCAGTTCTTC.

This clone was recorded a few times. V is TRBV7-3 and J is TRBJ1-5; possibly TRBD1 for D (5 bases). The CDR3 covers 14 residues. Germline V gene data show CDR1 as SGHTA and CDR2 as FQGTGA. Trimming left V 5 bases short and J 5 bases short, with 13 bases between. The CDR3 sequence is CASSPSGGYQPQHF. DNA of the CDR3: TGTGCCAGCAGCCCGTCGGGGGGTTATCAGCCCCAGCATTTT.

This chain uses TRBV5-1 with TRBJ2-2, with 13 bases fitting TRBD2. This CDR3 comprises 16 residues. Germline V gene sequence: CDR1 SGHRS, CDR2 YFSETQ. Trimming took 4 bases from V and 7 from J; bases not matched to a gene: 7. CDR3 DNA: TGCGCCAGCAGCCCCACTAGCGGGGGGGCCGGCGGGGAGCTGTTTTTT. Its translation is CASSPTSGGAGGELFF.

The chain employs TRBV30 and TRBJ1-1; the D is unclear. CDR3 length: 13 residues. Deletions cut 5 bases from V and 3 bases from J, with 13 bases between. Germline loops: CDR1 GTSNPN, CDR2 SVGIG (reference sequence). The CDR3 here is CAWVGGWDTEAFF. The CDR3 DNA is TGTGCCTGGGTCGGAGGGTGGGACACTGAAGCTTTCTTT.

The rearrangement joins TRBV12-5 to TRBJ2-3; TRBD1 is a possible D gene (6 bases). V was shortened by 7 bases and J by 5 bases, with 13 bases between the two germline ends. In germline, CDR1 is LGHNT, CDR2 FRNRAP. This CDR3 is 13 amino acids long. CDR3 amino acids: CASAAGAGDTQYF. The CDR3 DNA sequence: TGTGCTAGTGCCGCAGGGGCAGGAGATACGCAGTATTTT.

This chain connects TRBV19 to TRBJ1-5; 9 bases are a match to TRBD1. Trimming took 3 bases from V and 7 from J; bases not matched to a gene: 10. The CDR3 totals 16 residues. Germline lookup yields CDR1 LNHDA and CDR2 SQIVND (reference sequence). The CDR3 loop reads CASSMYPTGGGQPQHF. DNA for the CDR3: TGTGCCAGTAGTATGTACCCGACAGGGGGTGGCCAGCCCCAGCATTTT.

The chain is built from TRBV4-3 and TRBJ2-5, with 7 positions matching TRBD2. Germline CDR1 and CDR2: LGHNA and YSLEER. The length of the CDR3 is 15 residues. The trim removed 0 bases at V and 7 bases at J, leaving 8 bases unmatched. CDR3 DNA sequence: TGCGCCAGCAGCCAAGATATAGGGGAGGGTAGGACCCAGTACTTC. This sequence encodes CASSQDIGEGRTQYF.

The CDR3 is CASSMGLAGGRTDTQYF. The CDR3 nucleotides read TGTGCCAGCAGCATGGGACTAGCGGGAGGCCGCACAGATACGCAGTATTTT. This chain connects TRBV13 to TRBJ2-3; 15 bases match TRBD2. With V trimmed by 5 bases and J by 1 base, 4 bases remained unmatched. This CDR3 contains 17 residues. In germline, CDR1 is PRHDT, CDR2 FYEKMQ (reference sequence).

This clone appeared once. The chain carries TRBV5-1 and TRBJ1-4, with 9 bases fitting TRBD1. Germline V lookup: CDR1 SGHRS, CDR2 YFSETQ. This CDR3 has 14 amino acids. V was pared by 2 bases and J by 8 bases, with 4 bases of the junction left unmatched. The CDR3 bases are TGCGCCAGCAGCTTAGGGACAGGGAAGGAAAAACTGTTTTTT. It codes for CASSLGTGKEKLFF.

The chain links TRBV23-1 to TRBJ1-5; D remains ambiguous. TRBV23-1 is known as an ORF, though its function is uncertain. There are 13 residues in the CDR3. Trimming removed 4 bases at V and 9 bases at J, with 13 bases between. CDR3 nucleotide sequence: TGCGCCAGCAGTCGAGGAGCCGGAACGCCCCAGCATTTT. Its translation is CASSRGAGTPQHF.

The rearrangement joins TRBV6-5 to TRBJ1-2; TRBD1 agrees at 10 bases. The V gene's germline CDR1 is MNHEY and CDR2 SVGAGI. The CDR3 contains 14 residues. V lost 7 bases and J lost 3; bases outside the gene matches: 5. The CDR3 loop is CASMGQGRDYGYTF. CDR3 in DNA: TGTGCCAGCATGGGACAGGGGCGCGACTATGGCTACACCTTC.

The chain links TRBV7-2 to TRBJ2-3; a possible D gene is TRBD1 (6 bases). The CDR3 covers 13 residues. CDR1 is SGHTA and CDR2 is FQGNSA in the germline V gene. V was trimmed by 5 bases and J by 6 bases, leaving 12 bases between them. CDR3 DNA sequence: TGTGCCAGCAGCCCAGGGGTCGGCGATACGCAGTATTTT. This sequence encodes CASSPGVGDTQYF.

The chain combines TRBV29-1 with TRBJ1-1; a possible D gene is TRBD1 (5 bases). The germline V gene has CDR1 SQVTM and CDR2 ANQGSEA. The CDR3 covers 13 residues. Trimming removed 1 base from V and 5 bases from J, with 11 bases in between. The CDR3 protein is CSVEVQAGTEAFF. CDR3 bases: TGCAGCGTTGAAGTACAGGCGGGGACTGAAGCTTTCTTT.

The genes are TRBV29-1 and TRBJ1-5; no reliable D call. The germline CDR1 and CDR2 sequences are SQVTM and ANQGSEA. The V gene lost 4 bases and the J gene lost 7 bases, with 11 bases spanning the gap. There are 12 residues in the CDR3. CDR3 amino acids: CSVGEGGQPQHF. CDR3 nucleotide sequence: TGCAGCGTTGGTGAGGGCGGCCAGCCCCAGCATTTT.

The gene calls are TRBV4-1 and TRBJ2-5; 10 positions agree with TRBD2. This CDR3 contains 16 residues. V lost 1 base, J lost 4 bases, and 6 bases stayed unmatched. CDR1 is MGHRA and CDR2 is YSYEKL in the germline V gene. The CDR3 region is CASSQAEAGGRETQYF. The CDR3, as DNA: TGCGCCAGCAGCCAAGCGGAAGCGGGAGGGAGAGAGACCCAGTACTTC.

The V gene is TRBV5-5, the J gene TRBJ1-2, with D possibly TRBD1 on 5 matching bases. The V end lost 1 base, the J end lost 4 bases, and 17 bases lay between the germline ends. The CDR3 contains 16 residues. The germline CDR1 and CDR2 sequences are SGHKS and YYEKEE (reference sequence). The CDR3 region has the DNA TGTGCCAGCAGCTTGCAAAGGGGCCAGGGTGGCTATGGCTACACCTTC. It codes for CASSLQRGQGGYGYTF.

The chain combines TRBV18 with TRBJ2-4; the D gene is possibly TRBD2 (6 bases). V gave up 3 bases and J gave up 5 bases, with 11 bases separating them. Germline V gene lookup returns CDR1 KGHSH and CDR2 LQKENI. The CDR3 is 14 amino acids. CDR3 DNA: TGTGCCAGCTCACCGTGGGGGGTTCAAAACATTCAGTACTTC. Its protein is CASSPWGVQNIQYF.

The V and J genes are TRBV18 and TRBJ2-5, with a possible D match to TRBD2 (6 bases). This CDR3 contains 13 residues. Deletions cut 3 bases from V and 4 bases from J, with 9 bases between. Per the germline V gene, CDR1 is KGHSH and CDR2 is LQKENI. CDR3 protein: CASSPGGAETQYF. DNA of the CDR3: TGTGCCAGCTCACCCGGCGGGGCAGAGACCCAGTACTTC.

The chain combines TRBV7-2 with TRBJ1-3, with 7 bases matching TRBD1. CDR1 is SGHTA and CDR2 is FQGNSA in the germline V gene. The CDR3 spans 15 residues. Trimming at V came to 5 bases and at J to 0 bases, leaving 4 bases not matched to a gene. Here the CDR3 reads CASSPGQVSGNTIYF. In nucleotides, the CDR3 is TGTGCCAGCAGCCCAGGACAGGTCTCTGGAAACACCATATATTTT.

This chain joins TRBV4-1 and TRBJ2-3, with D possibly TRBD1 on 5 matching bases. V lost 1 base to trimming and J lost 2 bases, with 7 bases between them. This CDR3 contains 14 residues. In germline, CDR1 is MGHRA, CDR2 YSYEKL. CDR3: CASSQGTTTDTQYF. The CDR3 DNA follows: TGCGCCAGCAGCCAAGGGACAACCACAGATACGCAGTATTTT.